This paragraph covers one T cell receptor (beta chain) sequence. Its antigen remains unidentified. Libraries were prepared by immunoSEQ multiplex PCR; TCRdb keeps only in-frame clonotypes and omits some of them. This table holds 800,000 or so clones, roughly 96% found once. These data come from a study of shared clonotypes between healthy human individuals. Study-level background: CD8 memory received one plate per donor, CD8 naive two, CD4 memory three and CD4 naive three.

Naive CD8 cells were CD45RO-negative, positively selected for CCR7, excluding terminally differentiated effector memory CD45RA+ cells. Trimming took off 2 bases at V and 3 bases at J, with 17 bases between the two ends. This CDR3 region has 17 residues. Germline CDR1 reads SEHNR; CDR2 reads FQNEAQ (reference sequence). Study results and limitations: The study generally estimated greater richness for naive than memory subsets.

The chain recombines TRBV7-9 with TRBJ1-5; D unclear. What was sequenced was naive CD8+ T cells sorted from blood. The TCR comes from a man aged 30-40 years in good health. This chain's CDR3 is CASSLSSAAWNNQPQHF. In DNA form, the CDR3 reads TGTGCCAGCAGCTTAAGTTCTGCGGCGTGGAACAATCAGCCCCAGCATTTT.